This T cell receptor beta chain derives from a study of blood T cell repertoires in COVID-19. Study information: Sources were T cells, B-cell-depleted T cells, or PBMCs; the material itself was cDNA or gDNA.

Repertoires were generated with immunoSEQ multiplex PCR, while TCRdb's copy carries only in-frame clones and drops some. Of about 260,000 clones in the sample, approximately 82% were seen once. This clone was seen only once. CDR1 and CDR2 from the germline V gene are MNHEY and SMNVEV (reference sequence). There are 15 residues in the CDR3. Trimming cost V 3 bases and J 1 base; bases outside gene matches: 3. V and J are TRBV27 and TRBJ2-3; 8 bases map to TRBD1. The specimen was peripheral blood. The clonotype originates from a woman aged 80 or over with acute or convalescent COVID-19. The CDR3 reads CASSFRQGRTDTQYF. CDR3 DNA sequence: TGTGCCAGCAGTTTCCGACAGGGGCGCACAGATACGCAGTATTTT.